The clone carrying this TCR beta chain was seen only a few times. What it binds is unknown. Other DNA sequences of this sample code for an identical CDR3. These data belong to a study of cytomegalovirus exposure and HLA in healthy donors. Study-wide results and limits: With later analysis, a missense DCLRE1C variant became linked to TCR beta V- and J-gene trimming.

60 Vbeta and 13 Jbeta primers were used in PCR. Here immunoSEQ multiplex PCR was the method, and the copy in TCRdb shows in-frame clones only, minus some. This table holds around 77,000 clones, about four fifths found once. Per germline, CDR1 MNHEY and CDR2 SMNVEV (reference sequence). Germline trimming cut 5 bases from V and 8 bases from J; bases unmatched to any gene: 3. This CDR3 spans 13 amino acids. This receptor was obtained from a man aged 35 to 55 in good health and CMV-seronegative. Material for sequencing was PBMCs. The rearrangement joins TRBV27 to TRBJ1-4; TRBD1 matches 9 bases. The CDR3 sequence: CASSTGGREKLFF. In nucleotides, the CDR3 is TGTGCCAGCAGTACAGGGGGCCGGGAAAAACTGTTTTTT.